The TCR beta chain described here comes from a study of beta chain features in type 1 diabetes. Study details: Sorted cells numbering some 110 million were examined across all samples.

Germline CDR1 SGHTA, CDR2 FQGNSA. The CDR3 length is 12 residues. Trimming left V 5 bases short and J 7 bases short, with 8 bases between. The authors reverse transcribed all of the isolated RNA, so sequencing captured expressed TCRB transcripts. Only in-frame clones appear in the TCRdb table, and some are missing; sequencing was by immunoSEQ multiplex PCR. The table includes 500,000 to 700,000 clones, 15% to 19% detected once. The sequence came from a man younger than 30 in good health. The V gene is TRBV7-2, the J gene TRBJ1-4; D uncertain. Input material: naive CD4+ T cells from blood. In DNA, the CDR3 is TGTGCCAGCAGCCCTTACACTGAAAAACTGTTTTTT. Translating it yields CASSPYTEKLFF.